A selection of T cell receptor beta chains follows, all from one sample in a study of a mutant IDH1 vaccine in newly diagnosed glioma. The method was immunoSEQ multiplex PCR; TCRdb's version includes in-frame clones alone and lacks a portion of them. The sample yields 15,000 or so clones, over 75% seen once. Sequenced material: PBMCs, taken from a glioma patient treated with radiotherapy, temozolomide or both. These receptors originate from a woman aged 40 to 55 with glioma. Some clones in this sample may be carry-over from other donors' samples. CDR3s include the opening cysteine and the closing phenylalanine or tryptophan. Fields, in order: D gene, clone size, V gene, J gene, CDR3 protein, CDR3 DNA. D genes are given only for firm matches. Some rows have no size entry. The others give once, few or many, or a class for an expanded clone.

.,.,TRBV27,TRBJ2-1,CASSLRTANNEQFF,TGTGCCAGCAGTTTACGAACGGCAAACAATGAGCAGTTCTTC
TRBD1,.,TRBV19,TRBJ1-2,CASTLDRGLTYGYTF,TGTGCCAGTACCCTAGACAGGGGGCTCACCTATGGCTACACCTTC
.,.,TRBV28,TRBJ1-1,CASSLRRYAFF,TGTGCCAGCAGTTTACGACGATATGCTTTCTTT
.,.,TRBV5-1,TRBJ1-4,CASSLYRGTNEKLFF,TGCGCCAGCAGCTTGTATCGGGGAACTAATGAAAAACTGTTTTTT
.,.,TRBV5-1,TRBJ1-2,CASSLMADYGYTF,TGCGCCAGCAGCTTGATGGCGGACTATGGCTACACCTTC
.,.,TRBV18,TRBJ1-4,CASSPQYGKDEKLFF,TGTGCCAGCTCACCTCAGTACGGAAAAGACGAAAAACTGTTTTTT
TRBD2,.,TRBV30,TRBJ2-2,CAWSVVAGGTGELFF,TGTGCCTGGAGTGTTGTAGCGGGAGGAACCGGGGAGCTGTTTTTT
.,.,TRBV25-1,TRBJ1-5,CASKGDNQPQHF,TGTGCCAGCAAAGGCGACAATCAGCCCCAGCATTTT
TRBD2,.,TRBV19,TRBJ2-3,CASSGRGGLFADTQYF,TGTGCCAGTAGTGGGCGGGGGGGCCTATTTGCAGATACGCAGTATTTT
.,.,TRBV7-5,TRBJ2-2,CVRSSGQGNTGELFF,TGTGTCAGAAGTTCGGGACAAGGGAACACCGGGGAGCTGTTTTTT
TRBD1,.,TRBV18,TRBJ1-2,CASSPGTDYGYTF,TGTGCCAGCTCACCAGGGACAGACTATGGCTACACCTTC
.,.,TRBV6-1,TRBJ2-3,CASSETYIGADTQYF,TGTGCCAGCAGTGAAACCTATATCGGCGCAGATACGCAGTATTTT
TRBD2,.,TRBV7-7,TRBJ2-5,CASSHQLAGGGETQYF,TGTGCCAGCAGCCACCAGCTAGCGGGAGGGGGAGAGACCCAGTACTTC
.,once,TRBV5-1,TRBJ2-7,CASSLEGVFYEQYF,TGCGCCAGCAGCTTGGAAGGAGTCTTCTACGAGCAGTACTTC
.,.,TRBV4-2,TRBJ2-3,CASSVGGGTDTQYF,TGTGCCAGCAGCGTGGGCGGGGGCACAGATACGCAGTATTTT
.,.,TRBV18,TRBJ1-1,CASSPPGRGTEAFF,TGTGCCAGCTCACCACCGGGGCGGGGCACTGAAGCTTTCTTT
.,.,TRBV25-1,TRBJ2-5,CASSPSGTPGQYF,TGTGCCAGCAGCCCCTCGGGGACCCCCGGCCAGTACTTC
.,medium-sized,TRBV6-5,TRBJ2-7,CASTQTAGSSYEQYF,TGTGCCAGCACTCAGACGGCGGGAAGCTCCTACGAGCAGTACTTC
TRBD1,.,TRBV4-1,TRBJ1-1,CASSQDRWGQRNTEAFF,TGCGCCAGCAGCCAAGATAGGTGGGGACAGCGGAACACTGAAGCTTTCTTT
.,.,TRBV30,TRBJ2-1,CAWGGDPLGEQFF,TGTGCCTGGGGGGGTGACCCCTTAGGTGAGCAGTTCTTC
.,.,TRBV5-1,TRBJ1-6,CASSGGPDLFNSPLHF,TGCGCCAGCAGCGGGGGGCCTGATCTGTTTAATTCACCCCTCCACTTT
.,.,TRBV6-1,TRBJ2-2,CASSEIGDGELFF,TGTGCCAGCAGTGAAATTGGGGACGGGGAGCTGTTTTTT
TRBD1,.,TRBV9,TRBJ1-1,CATAQGAETEAFF,TGTGCCACCGCCCAGGGGGCTGAGACTGAAGCTTTCTTT
.,.,TRBV6-5,TRBJ1-5,CASSSGRGGNQPQHF,TGTGCCAGCAGCTCAGGACGTGGCGGCAATCAGCCCCAGCATTTT
.,.,TRBV6-1,TRBJ2-5,CASSEGGGWETQYF,TGTGCCAGCAGTGAAGGGGGAGGTTGGGAGACCCAGTACTTC
TRBD1,.,TRBV10-2,TRBJ2-7,CASRRGRTGTYEQYF,TGCGCCAGCAGGAGGGGCCGGACAGGAACCTACGAGCAGTACTTC
.,.,TRBV2,TRBJ2-1,CASSSTEQFF,TGTGCCAGCAGTAGTACCGAGCAGTTCTTC
.,once,TRBV30,TRBJ1-3,CAWSAPVILYF,TGTGCCTGGAGTGCCCCAGTGATCCTATATTTT
.,.,TRBV28,TRBJ1-2,CASSFRGGHGYTF,TGTGCCAGCAGTTTTCGGGGGGGTCATGGCTACACCTTC
TRBD1,.,TRBV6-5,TRBJ1-1,CASSSDRVTEAFF,TGTGCCAGCAGCTCAGACAGGGTCACTGAAGCTTTCTTT
TRBD2,.,TRBV11-2,TRBJ2-3,CASSPSGGLDTQYF,TGTGCCAGCAGCCCGTCGGGGGGACTAGATACGCAGTATTTT
TRBD2,few,TRBV5-1,TRBJ2-6,CASSLGRVRGVSGANVLTF,TGCGCCAGCAGCCTAGGGAGGGTTCGGGGTGTCTCCGGGGCCAACGTCCTGACTTTC
TRBD1,.,TRBV7-8,TRBJ2-2,CASSLGQPGELFF,TGTGCCAGCAGCTTGGGACAGCCCGGGGAGCTGTTTTTT
.,.,TRBV21-1,TRBJ1-2,CASSKFGAQIGDNYGYTF,TGTGCCAGCAGCAAATTTGGGGCCCAGATCGGAGATAACTATGGCTACACCTTC
.,.,TRBV27,TRBJ2-1,CASSPPPRTGYNEQFF,TGTGCCAGCAGTCCCCCCCCCAGGACGGGCTACAATGAGCAGTTCTTC
.,.,TRBV7-9,TRBJ1-1,CASSRSGGSNTEAFF,TGTGCCAGCAGCAGATCCGGAGGGTCGAACACTGAAGCTTTCTTT
TRBD2,.,TRBV2,TRBJ2-3,CASSLTSGDTQYF,TGTGCCAGCAGCCTTACTAGCGGGGATACGCAGTATTTT
TRBD1,.,TRBV29-1,TRBJ2-1,CSLDRVGEQFF,TGCAGCTTGGACAGGGTGGGTGAGCAGTTCTTC
.,.,TRBV30,TRBJ1-5,CAWSPGPYSNQPQHF,TGTGCCTGGAGTCCTGGTCCCTATAGCAATCAGCCCCAGCATTTT
.,.,TRBV30,TRBJ2-7,CAWRFNYEQYF,TGTGCCTGGAGGTTCAACTACGAGCAGTACTTC
.,.,TRBV7-9,TRBJ1-2,CASSLGGGPGNYGYTF,TGTGCCAGCAGCTTAGGGGGGGGGCCGGGTAACTATGGCTACACCTTC
.,.,TRBV28,TRBJ1-5,CASSLGTYLLVGNQPQHF,TGTGCCAGCAGTTTAGGTACTTACCTACTCGTGGGCAATCAGCCCCAGCATTTT
.,.,TRBV4-2,TRBJ1-2,CASSQDGRTVNYGYTF,TGTGCCAGCAGCCAAGATGGTAGGACGGTTAACTATGGCTACACCTTC
.,.,TRBV30,TRBJ1-6,CAWSQGPYNSPLHF,TGTGCCTGGAGTCAGGGGCCCTATAATTCACCCCTCCACTTT
.,.,TRBV12-5,TRBJ2-7,CASGLGPGQAYEQYF,TGTGCTAGTGGTTTGGGGCCCGGACAAGCCTACGAGCAGTACTTC
.,.,TRBV5-1,TRBJ1-1,CASSTTTGQGRRTEAFF,TGCGCCAGCAGTACTACTACAGGGCAGGGGCGTCGGACTGAAGCTTTCTTT
.,once,TRBV19,TRBJ1-1,CASSLGTEAFF,TGTGCCAGTAGCCTAGGGACTGAAGCTTTCTTT
TRBD1,.,TRBV7-9,TRBJ1-2,CASSQRTGQNYGYTF,TGTGCCAGCAGCCAAAGGACAGGGCAGAACTATGGCTACACCTTC
.,.,TRBV18,TRBJ1-1,CASSPQGVNTEAFF,TGTGCCAGCTCACCCCAGGGAGTGAACACTGAAGCTTTCTTT
.,once,TRBV6-1,TRBJ2-7,CASTPRGPNYEQYF,TGTGCCAGCACCCCAAGAGGGCCAAACTACGAGCAGTACTTC
TRBD2,.,TRBV2,TRBJ2-7,CASSSSGGSYEQYF,TGTGCCAGCAGTTCTAGCGGGGGTTCCTACGAGCAGTACTTC
TRBD1,.,TRBV9,TRBJ1-6,CASSLLTGDDGSPLHF,TGTGCCAGCAGCTTATTGACAGGGGACGATGGATCACCCCTCCACTTT
.,.,TRBV6-1,TRBJ2-1,CASSDGSLYNEQFF,TGTGCCAGCAGTGACGGGAGTCTGTACAATGAGCAGTTCTTC
.,.,TRBV5-1,TRBJ2-7,CASSPASGTSYEQYF,TGCGCCAGCAGCCCCGCTTCGGGAACCTCCTACGAGCAGTACTTC
TRBD1,.,TRBV5-1,TRBJ2-5,CASSPKPTGDHLQETQYF,TGCGCCAGCAGCCCCAAACCCACAGGGGACCACCTCCAAGAGACCCAGTACTTC
.,.,TRBV2,TRBJ2-6,CASMQISGANVLAF,TGTGCCAGCATGCAGATCTCTGGGGCCAACGTCCTGGCTTTC
TRBD1,.,TRBV29-1,TRBJ1-2,CSVTGEGGYTF,TGCAGCGTAACAGGGGAGGGCGGCTACACCTTC